These 27 T cell receptor beta chains came from one sample sequenced in a study of T-cell memory formation after mild COVID-19. TCRdb passed the 5' RACE reads through MiXCR, listing each CDR3 protein once. This sample carries about 350,000 distinct CDR3 sequences, approximately 14% of them seen once, and the ten largest clones take approximately 21%. Sequenced sample: PBMCs or a T cell subset sorted from them (not recorded which). The source of these receptors is a man in his late teens or twenties who had mild COVID-19 (a few samples of this study predate the infection). Cell type and time point are not known.

This clonotype was picked up a small number of times. The chain is built from TRBV5-4 and TRBJ2-5; 9 bases fit TRBD1. Per the germline V gene, CDR1 is SGHNT and CDR2 is YYREEE (reference sequence). After removal of 4 bases from V and 5 bases from J, the junction contained 12 bases not matched to a gene. This CDR3 has 16 amino acids. The CDR3 spells CASSPTGTGSEETQYF. The DNA for the CDR3 is TGTGCCAGCAGCCCGACCGGGACAGGGTCCGAGGAGACCCAGTACTTC.

This clonotype was seen many times. The CDR3 is CASSLDRLTEAFF. The CDR3, as DNA: TGTGCCAGCAGCTTAGACAGGTTGACTGAAGCTTTCTTT. The rearrangement joins TRBV7-2 to TRBJ1-1, with D tentatively TRBD1 (5 bases). Germline-derived CDR1 and CDR2 are SGHTA and FQGNSA. The CDR3 consists of 13 residues. Trimming cost V 1 base and J 5 bases, with 8 bases left between them.

The V call is TRBV5-1, the J call TRBJ2-2; D gene uncertain. Germline assignment: CDR1 SGHRS and CDR2 YFSETQ. CDR3 length: 13 residues. V was pared by 1 base and J by 5 bases, with 6 bases between. The CDR3 loop is CASSLILTGELFF. The CDR3 coding sequence is TGCGCCAGCAGCTTGATTTTAACCGGGGAGCTGTTTTTT.

V gene TRBV7-2 combines with J gene TRBJ2-3, with TRBD2 identical over 9 bases. The CDR3 totals 16 residues. Germline V gene data show CDR1 as SGHTA and CDR2 as FQGNSA. After removal of 7 bases from V and 2 bases from J, the junction contained 10 bases not matched to a gene. This CDR3 reads CASTAGGSANTDTQYF. CDR3 nucleotides: TGTGCCAGCACCGCGGGGGGGTCGGCGAACACAGATACGCAGTATTTT.

The genes are TRBV4-3 and TRBJ1-2; 7 nucleotides align to TRBD1. Trimming at V came to 0 bases and at J to 8 bases, leaving 12 bases not matched to a gene. The CDR3 extends over 16 amino acids. Germline V gives CDR1 LGHNA, CDR2 YSLEER. The CDR3 DNA reads as TGCGCCAGCAGCCAAGAGAGGGCCAGAGGGGGCTTAGGCTACACCTTC. Translation: CASSQERARGGLGYTF.

This clonotype was seen ten or more times. The V and J genes are TRBV12-3 or TRBV12-4 and TRBJ2-1; D remains ambiguous. The germline V and J ends were trimmed by 5 bases and 4 bases, with 12 bases remaining between them. There are 14 residues in the CDR3. CDR3 loop: CASSLRPLYNEQFF. In DNA form, the CDR3 reads TGTGCCAGCAGTCTTCGGCCCCTTTACAATGAGCAGTTCTTC.

The chain uses TRBV5-1 and TRBJ1-2; possible D gene TRBD1, 6 bases. The CDR3 contains 13 residues. Germline V gene data show CDR1 as SGHRS and CDR2 as YFSETQ. Trimming removed 10 bases at V and 6 bases at J, with 19 bases between. The CDR3 DNA sequence: TGCGCCGCCCGGGACACCCCGTTGGATGGCTACACCTTC. This translates into CAARDTPLDGYTF.

The table lists this clonotype with many counts. This rearrangement joins TRBV7-9 to TRBJ2-7, with D unresolved. Trimming stripped 4 bases from V and 0 bases from J, with 16 bases between. This CDR3 contains 16 residues. Per the germline V gene, CDR1 is SEHNR and CDR2 is FQNEAQ (reference sequence). CDR3 residues: CASSSTVDGLSYEQYF. Written as DNA, the CDR3 is TGTGCCAGCAGCTCAACCGTCGACGGGCTCTCCTACGAGCAGTACTTC.

The chain carries TRBV9 and TRBJ2-1; D gene ambiguous. There are 14 residues in the CDR3. V was pared by 0 bases and J by 8 bases, with 12 bases between. Germline lookup yields CDR1 SGDLS and CDR2 YYNGEE. CDR3: CASSVVGASDEQFF. The CDR3 DNA is TGTGCCAGCAGCGTAGTTGGAGCGTCCGATGAGCAGTTCTTC.

The chain combines TRBV11-2 with TRBJ2-1, with D unresolved. In germline, CDR1 is SGHAT, CDR2 FQNNGV. CDR3 length: 15 amino acids. The V end lost 0 bases, the J end lost 6 bases, and 12 bases lay between the germline ends. In DNA form, the CDR3 reads TGTGCCAGCAGCTTAGATCTGGTCGGAACCAATGAGCAGTTCTTC. As protein: CASSLDLVGTNEQFF.

Only a few counts were recorded for this clonotype. The CDR3 loop is CASSFAQAKGNYGYTF. The CDR3 DNA sequence: TGTGCCAGCAGTTTCGCGCAGGCTAAGGGGAACTATGGCTACACCTTC. The chain carries TRBV28 and TRBJ1-2; D is possibly TRBD1 (5 bases). The germline CDR1 and CDR2 sequences are MDHEN and SYDVKM. The V gene lost 3 bases and the J gene lost 2 bases, with 16 bases spanning the gap. The CDR3 contains 16 residues.

The rearrangement joins TRBV9 to TRBJ1-1, with D possibly TRBD1 on 5 matching bases. This CDR3 has 15 amino acids. V was shortened by 3 bases and J by 1 base, with 13 bases between the two germline ends. Germline V lookup: CDR1 SGDLS, CDR2 YYNGEE. CDR3 bases: TGTGCCAGCAGCGGGGGGAAGTTTAGGAACACTGAAGCTTTCTTT. It is translated as CASSGGKFRNTEAFF.

The rearrangement links TRBV7-9 to TRBJ2-1; D possibly corresponds to TRBD1 (6 bases). The germline V gene has CDR1 SEHNR and CDR2 FQNEAQ (reference sequence). This CDR3 has 12 amino acids. Deletions cut 5 bases from V and 10 bases from J, with 12 bases between. In DNA, the CDR3 is TGTGCCAGCAGCGGTGGACAGCCAGAGCAGTTCTTC. This encodes CASSGGQPEQFF.

This clonotype was observed a handful of times. The chain links TRBV19 to TRBJ1-2; 10 bases fit TRBD1. This CDR3 contains 14 residues. With V trimmed by 6 bases and J by 5 bases, 6 bases remained unmatched. CDR1 and CDR2 from the germline V gene are LNHDA and SQIVND (reference sequence). The CDR3 sequence: CASSDRGRWYGYTF. The CDR3 DNA sequence: TGTGCCAGTAGCGACAGGGGGCGCTGGTATGGCTACACCTTC.

This clonotype was counted ten times or more. The chain is built from TRBV20-1 and TRBJ2-1; 7 positions agree with TRBD2. Trimming cost V 5 bases and J 10 bases; bases outside gene matches: 5. Germline V CDR1 and CDR2: DFQATT, SNEGSKA (reference sequence). This CDR3 is built from 11 residues. CDR3 nucleotide sequence: TGCAGTGCTCGGACTAGTGTCGAGCAGTTCTTC. Protein product: CSARTSVEQFF.

V and J are TRBV4-2 and TRBJ2-2; 9 bases align to TRBD1. The CDR3 has 16 residues. Germline-derived CDR1 and CDR2 are LGHNA and YNFKEQ. The V and J ends lost 1 base and 4 bases, in that order; junction bases with no gene match: 4. In nucleotides, the CDR3 is TGTGCCAGCAGCCAAGGGACAGGGGCGGGCACCGGGGAGCTGTTTTTT. Protein: CASSQGTGAGTGELFF.

This clonotype was detected a few times. The chain links TRBV6-1 to TRBJ2-7; D is unresolved. Germline assignment: CDR1 MNHNS and CDR2 SASEGT. Between the trimmed V and J ends, which lost 0 bases and 1 base, there was a span of 1 base. The CDR3 extends over 12 amino acids. The DNA of the CDR3 is TGTGCCAGCAGTGAAGCGTCCTACGAGCAGTACGTC. Protein sequence: CASSEASYEQYV.

The V and J genes are TRBV4-1 and TRBJ2-3, with unresolved D. Germline V gene lookup returns CDR1 MGHRA and CDR2 YSYEKL. The CDR3 contains 14 residues. V lost 0 bases, J lost 4 bases, and 8 bases lay in between. CDR3 bases: TGCGCCAGCAGCCAAGAAGTAGTCGCAGATACGCAGTATTTT. Protein: CASSQEVVADTQYF.

In this sample, this clonotype turned up a few times. This rearrangement joins TRBV5-1 to TRBJ2-3, with TRBD2 identical over 12 bases. Trimming cost V 4 bases and J 4 bases; bases outside gene matches: 7. CDR3 length equals 16 residues. Germline values: CDR1 SGHRS, CDR2 YFSETQ. The CDR3 DNA reads TGCGCCAGCAGCCCCCGGACTAGCGGGGTCCCAGATACGCAGTATTTT. Its protein is CASSPRTSGVPDTQYF.

The chain links TRBV25-1 to TRBJ1-1; D call uncertain. Germline CDR1 is MGHDK and CDR2 is SYGVNS. CDR3 length equals 15 residues. The ends were cut back, 5 bases at V and 7 bases at J, with 20 bases in the middle. This CDR3 is CASSPPGWRANEAFF. The CDR3 DNA reads TGTGCCAGCAGTCCTCCGGGGTGGAGGGCGAATGAAGCTTTCTTT.

The chain recombines TRBV5-1 with TRBJ1-2, with no clear D. Germline V gene sequence: CDR1 SGHRS, CDR2 YFSETQ. Trimming cost V 4 bases and J 2 bases, with 18 bases left between them. The CDR3 covers 16 residues. CDR3 nucleotide sequence: TGCGCCAGCAGCCTGGCGTTCCTTGCAAACAACTATGGCTACACCTTC. Amino acids: CASSLAFLANNYGYTF.

The V call is TRBV6-2 or TRBV6-3, the J call TRBJ1-5; TRBD1 might be the D (5 bases). CDR1 and CDR2 (germline): MNHEY, SVGEGT. Deletions cut 5 bases from V and 15 bases from J, with 20 bases between. This CDR3 spans 13 amino acids. The CDR3 is CASSPAGDWDWHF. CDR3 bases: TGTGCCAGCAGTCCGGCCGGGGACTGGGATTGGCATTTT.

This clonotype was recorded a few times. The rearrangement uses TRBV12-3 or TRBV12-4 and TRBJ2-3; TRBD1 matches at 9 bases. Unmatched junction bases numbered 9, after V lost 5 bases and J lost 6 bases. The CDR3 totals 15 residues. As DNA, the CDR3 is TGTGCCAGCAGTCCACGGACAGGGGCAATGGATACGCAGTATTTT. Its protein product is CASSPRTGAMDTQYF.

The rearrangement joins TRBV4-3 to TRBJ2-1; 12 bases line up with TRBD2. This CDR3 spans 16 amino acids. Germline V CDR1 and CDR2: LGHNA, YSLEER. After removal of 4 bases from V and 7 bases from J, the junction contained 8 bases not matched to a gene. The CDR3 protein is CASSLRTSGAKNEQFF. The CDR3 nucleotides are TGCGCCAGCAGCCTCCGGACTAGCGGGGCTAAAAATGAGCAGTTCTTC.

The V gene is TRBV2, the J gene TRBJ1-2, with 7 bases fitting TRBD1. The J segment lost 8 bases and the V segment lost 4 bases, leaving 7 bases of the junction unmatched. Germline-derived CDR1 and CDR2 are SNHLY and FYNNEI. The CDR3 is 13 residues long. The CDR3 sequence: CASSVGDRKGYTF. The CDR3 DNA sequence: TGTGCCAGCAGTGTAGGGGACAGAAAAGGCTACACCTTC.

This clonotype was counted many times. V gene TRBV5-1 combines with J gene TRBJ1-1; no firm D call. The germline CDR1 and CDR2 sequences are SGHRS and YFSETQ. V was clipped by 4 bases and J by 0 bases, with 13 bases between them. This CDR3 contains 15 residues. The CDR3 protein is CASSRNLGMNTEAFF. The CDR3 DNA sequence: TGCGCCAGCAGCCGGAACCTCGGCATGAACACTGAAGCTTTCTTT.

This clonotype appeared many times. The chain couples TRBV7-9 to TRBJ2-7; D possibly corresponds to TRBD1 (6 bases). V was shortened by 5 bases and J by 11 bases, with 16 bases between the two germline ends. The CDR3 is 12 amino acids. CDR1 SEHNR and CDR2 FQNEAQ come from the germline V gene (reference sequence). CDR3 coding DNA: TGTGCCAGCAGCCGAGACCAGGGGAGTGAGTACGTC. Encoded protein: CASSRDQGSEYV.